This TCR beta chain is drawn from a study of blood T cell repertoires in COVID-19. Study summary: Collection of acute and convalescent COVID-19 samples took place in the United States, Italy and Spain. PBMCs, B-cell-depleted T cells, or T cells were the source of the cDNA or gDNA that made up the material.

CDR1 SNHLY and CDR2 FYNNEI come from the germline V gene. The CDR3 sequence is 14 residues long. The ends lost 5 bases at V and 7 bases at J; junction bases unmatched: 7. How the authors handled the data: Reference gene primer amplification yielded estimated nucleated cell counts. TCRdb's table, derived via immunoSEQ multiplex PCR, lists solely in-frame clones and lacks some. V and J calls and clone size are as listed in that table; D and trimming were resolved from the DNA. Of around 310,000 clones listed, 75% to 90% are singletons. The V and J genes are TRBV2 and TRBJ2-7, with 11 nucleotides matching TRBD1. This clonotype was sampled from a woman aged 55 to 70 with acute or convalescent COVID-19. Sequenced: peripheral blood. The CDR3 region has the DNA TGTGCCAGCAGTCCGGGACAGGGGGTTGGTGAGCAGTACTTC. It codes for CASSPGQGVGEQYF.